Below are 3 T cell receptor beta chains sequenced from a single sample in a study of blood T cell repertoires in COVID-19. Here immunoSEQ multiplex PCR was the method, and the copy in TCRdb shows in-frame clones only, minus some. This sample carries under 300,000 clones, around 85% of them seen once, and the ten largest clones take less than 8%. The specimen sequenced was peripheral blood. These receptors were collected from a man in his 60s with acute or convalescent COVID-19.

The V call is TRBV7-8, the J call TRBJ2-2; 9 bases are shared with TRBD2. The CDR3 covers 17 residues. Germline assignment: CDR1 SGHVS and CDR2 FQNEAQ. V was clipped by 3 bases and J by 3 bases; unmatched bases: 8. The DNA for the CDR3 is TGTGCCAGCAGCTTTACCCCTAGCGGGACTGACACCGGGGAGCTGTTTTTT. Translation: CASSFTPSGTDTGELFF.

The V gene is TRBV18, the J gene TRBJ1-1; D perhaps matches TRBD1 (6 bases). The CDR3 runs to 15 residues. Germline V gene data show CDR1 as KGHSH and CDR2 as LQKENI. V dropped 2 bases and J dropped 0 bases, with 10 bases sitting between them. CDR3 region: CASSPLGQLNTEAFF. The CDR3 coding sequence is TGTGCCAGCTCACCATTAGGACAGCTGAACACTGAAGCTTTCTTT.

J is TRBJ2-1 and V is TRBV6-1; 8 bases match TRBD2. Germline V lookup: CDR1 MNHNS, CDR2 SASEGT. Losses at the gene ends were 3 bases for V and 3 bases for J; bases not matched to a gene: 1. The CDR3 has 14 residues. The CDR3 nucleotides read TGTGCCAGCAGTGAGGCGGGGGGCTACAATGAGCAGTTCTTC. Protein sequence: CASSEAGGYNEQFF.